The sequence of this T cell receptor beta chain was determined in a study of technical replicates of blood from a few donors. Clones were sequenced by immunoSEQ multiplex PCR, and TCRdb holds only the in-frame ones, with some missing. The sample has about 81,000 clones, approximately 78% seen once. V shed 4 bases and J shed 5 bases, with 8 bases lying between them. Germline-derived CDR1 and CDR2 are SGDLS and YYNGEE. CDR3 length: 12 amino acids. V gene TRBV9 combines with J gene TRBJ2-3, with D possibly matching TRBD2 (5 bases). Specimen: PBMCs. The sequence was collected from a human donor in good health. Some clones in this sample may be carry-over from other donors' samples. CDR3 loop: CASSRDRDTQYF. In DNA, the CDR3 is TGTGCCAGCAGCCGGGATAGAGATACGCAGTATTTT.